One sample yielded the 14 T cell receptor beta chains listed below, sequenced in a study of cytomegalovirus exposure and HLA in healthy donors (dated by TCRdb to 2015 to 2018). The library was made by the immunoSEQ multiplex PCR assay. The multiplex PCR relied on a mix of 60 forward primers for TCR Vbeta segments and 13 reverse primers for TCR Jbeta segments. The table was pulled from immuneACCESS by TCRdb, which kept in-frame rearrangements only. Such tables lose some clones; where checked, under half of the loss comes from unresolved V genes, and the rest has no known cause. This sample holds some 140,000 clones; over 60% were observed only once. The ten largest clonotypes hold under 1.5% of the sample. Sequencing was performed on PBMCs. All receptors come from a male donor in good health and CMV-seropositive.

This clone has just a few counts. The chain is built from TRBV28 and TRBJ2-2; D is ambiguous. Germline values: CDR1 MDHEN, CDR2 SYDVKM. Trimming cost V 5 bases and J 1 base, with 2 bases left between them. This CDR3 is 12 amino acids long. The CDR3 nucleotides are TGTGCCAGCAGTCTGAACACCGGGGAGCTGTTTTTT. This translates into CASSLNTGELFF.

The chain is built from TRBV7-9 and TRBJ2-5; D might be TRBD1 (6 bases). V gave up 5 bases and J gave up 5 bases, with 15 bases separating them. There are 14 residues in the CDR3. CDR1 is SEHNR and CDR2 is FQNEAQ in the germline V gene (reference sequence). The CDR3 sequence: CASSVTTGTETQYF. The CDR3 region has the DNA TGTGCCAGCAGCGTAACCACAGGGACGGAGACCCAGTACTTC.

The J gene is TRBJ1-2, the V gene TRBV11-2; the D is unclear. The V end lost 3 bases, the J end lost 6 bases, and 11 bases lay between the germline ends. This CDR3 contains 13 residues. The germline gives CDR1 SGHAT, CDR2 FQNNGV. In nucleotides, the CDR3 is TGTGCCAGCAGCTTCTCTTCGGGAAATGGCTACACCTTC. Translating gives CASSFSSGNGYTF.

This clone has a handful of counts. The chain uses TRBV2 and TRBJ2-6; possibly TRBD2 for D (6 bases). Trimming removed 6 bases from V and 0 bases from J, with 12 bases in between. This CDR3 is built from 16 residues. The germline V gene has CDR1 SNHLY and CDR2 FYNNEI. This CDR3 reads CASRGGVTSGANVLTF. CDR3 nucleotides: TGTGCCAGCAGGGGAGGTGTGACCTCTGGGGCCAACGTCCTGACTTTC.

This clone was found a few times. The rearrangement joins TRBV13 to TRBJ2-7, with D possibly TRBD1 on 5 matching bases. The CDR3 is 14 amino acids. The germline V and J ends were trimmed by 0 bases and 3 bases, with 9 bases remaining between them. Germline V gene data show CDR1 as PRHDT and CDR2 as FYEKMQ (reference sequence). The CDR3 here is CASSLGDKVYEQYF. CDR3 nucleotides: TGTGCCAGCAGCTTAGGGGACAAAGTCTACGAGCAGTACTTC.

J is TRBJ1-5 and V is TRBV18; 7 bases map to TRBD1. Germline CDR1 is KGHSH and CDR2 is LQKENI. The junction had 11 bases not matched to a gene; V was cut back by 3 bases and J by 6 bases. CDR3 length: 16 residues. As DNA, the CDR3 is TGTGCCAGCTCACCTAACGCCGGACAGGTGGGTCAGCCCCAGCATTTT. Translating gives CASSPNAGQVGQPQHF.

The V call is TRBV2, the J call TRBJ1-5, with D perhaps matching TRBD1 (5 bases). The germline V gene has CDR1 SNHLY and CDR2 FYNNEI. Trimming stripped 2 bases from V and 6 bases from J, with 14 bases between. This CDR3 has 15 residues. The CDR3 DNA reads TGTGCCAGCAGTGAAAATGGGGGGATATCTCAGCCCCAGCATTTT. Translated, it gives CASSENGGISQPQHF.

In this sample, this clone turned up once. The chain recombines TRBV28 with TRBJ2-7; the D is unclear. The CDR3 has 12 residues. Deletions cut 6 bases from V and 6 bases from J, with 12 bases between. The germline CDR1 and CDR2 sequences are MDHEN and SYDVKM. The chain's CDR3 is CASRTEYGEQYF. For the CDR3, the DNA is TGTGCCAGCAGGACGGAGTACGGCGAGCAGTACTTC. Full variable domain (rest looked up from reference TRBV28 and TRBJ2-7): DVKVTQSSRYLVKRTGEKVFLECVQDMDHENMFWYRQDPGLGLRLIYFSYDVKMKEKGDIPEGYSVSREKKERFSLILESASTNQTSMYLCASRTEYGEQYFGPGTRLTVT.

The chain carries TRBV13 and TRBJ2-1, with unresolved D. Germline CDR1 PRHDT, CDR2 FYEKMQ (reference sequence). This CDR3 has 13 amino acids. Trimming stripped 5 bases from V and 6 bases from J, with 11 bases between. CDR3 DNA: TGTGCCAGCAGCCCCCGATGGGCCAATGAGCAGTTCTTC. This codes for CASSPRWANEQFF.

This clone came up once. CDR3 in DNA: TGTGCCAGCAGCTTAGCGCAGGGCCGTACCGATGGCTACACCTTC. Translated, it gives CASSLAQGRTDGYTF. The chain recombines TRBV7-9 with TRBJ1-2, with D maybe TRBD1 (5 bases). The CDR3 is 15 amino acids. Deletions cut 0 bases from V and 6 bases from J, with 14 bases between. CDR1 and CDR2 from the germline V gene are SEHNR and FQNEAQ (reference sequence).

This chain links TRBV19 with TRBJ2-3; tentatively, D is TRBD2 (6 bases). Germline CDR1 is LNHDA and CDR2 is SQIVND (reference sequence). This CDR3 has 15 residues. Trimming took 4 bases from V and 3 from J, leaving 14 bases between them. The CDR3 loop is CASSNGPRGTDTQYF. The CDR3 bases are TGTGCCAGTAGTAACGGACCTCGGGGGACAGATACGCAGTATTTT.

V and J are TRBV18 and TRBJ2-1, with 7 bases matching TRBD2. This CDR3 has 16 residues. V was clipped by 3 bases and J by 4 bases; unmatched bases: 9. Germline V lookup: CDR1 KGHSH, CDR2 LQKENI. CDR3 DNA sequence: TGTGCCAGCTCACCCCAAAGTGGACTAGATTACAATGAGCAGTTCTTC. Its protein is CASSPQSGLDYNEQFF.

V is TRBV9 and J is TRBJ2-3, with D perhaps TRBD2 (7 bases). Germline CDR1 SGDLS, CDR2 YYNGEE. This CDR3 contains 19 residues. V was clipped by 0 bases and J by 3 bases, with 23 bases between them. CDR3 in amino acids: CASSVALGGGFLQTDTQYF. CDR3 nucleotides: TGTGCCAGCAGCGTAGCTCTTGGCGGGGGCTTTCTTCAGACAGATACGCAGTATTTT.

A few counts support this clone. The chain is built from TRBV2 and TRBJ2-5, with no clear D. This CDR3 contains 14 residues. Germline lookup yields CDR1 SNHLY and CDR2 FYNNEI. Trimming cost V 8 bases and J 1 base, with 14 bases left between them. The CDR3 here is CASLWADLQETQYF. CDR3 in DNA: TGTGCCAGCCTCTGGGCAGACCTCCAAGAGACCCAGTACTTC. The full variable domain, its missing parts supplied by reference TRBV2 and TRBJ2-5, is EPEVTQTPSHQVTQMGQEVILRCVPISNHLYFYWYRQILGQKVEFLVSFYNNEISEKSEIFDDQFSVERPDGSNFTLKIRSTKLEDSAMYFCASLWADLQETQYFGPGTRLLVL.